This T cell receptor beta chain was obtained from a study of T cells in Graves' hyperthyroidism and ophthalmopathy. Exclusions: uncontrolled infection, other autoimmune disease, pregnancy, lactation. Each diagnosis was grounded in clinical symptoms, serum thyroxine and TRAb, thyroid ultrasound, and orbital computed tomography. Unmatched junction bases numbered 4, after V lost 5 bases and J lost 2 bases. The CDR3 has 14 amino acids. Findings and caveats of the study: Classification by a 13 V-J model distinguished ophthalmopathy from stable hyperthyroidism. Most thyroid clonotypes expanded above 0.001 were also detected in blood.

TCR beta CDR3 regions were amplified from RNA transcripts. HTBI primers drove first-round RT-PCR of the TCR CDR3. In TCRdb, the multiplex PCR reads were re-called with MiXCR into one record per CDR3 protein. The table has about 560,000 distinct CDR3 sequences, 15% to 20% seen once. This clonotype was recorded many times. The target antigen is unknown. The receptor was derived from a woman between 18 and 29 years old with Graves' hyperthyroidism. Sequencing used blood. The chain has TRBV12-3 or TRBV12-4 and TRBJ1-2; 8 nucleotides line up with TRBD1. The CDR3 region is CASSPGTGNYGYTF. In DNA, the CDR3 is TGTGCCAGCAGTCCCGGGACAGGAAACTATGGCTACACCTTC.